Shown below are 23 T cell receptor beta chains from a single sample sequenced in a study of breast tumors, draining lymph nodes, adjacent tissues. MiXCR, applied by TCRdb to the multiplex PCR reads, yields one record per CDR3 protein. The profile shows 160,000 or so distinct CDR3 sequences, around 35% of them singletons. Axillary draining lymph nodes of breast cancer patients supplied the node samples. The sequenced sample was axillary lymph node tissue. The origin of the receptors is a female donor with breast cancer. Some clones in this sample may be carry-over from other donors' samples.

Concerning this clonotype: The conserved final phenylalanine or tryptophan is absent from the CDR3, which likely points to a read error. The chain carries TRBV29-1 and TRBJ2-1, with TRBD2 matching 9 bases. Germline values: CDR1 SQVTM, CDR2 ANQGSEA. The CDR3 has 14 amino acids. The CDR3 DNA is TGCAGCGTCGCGGGACTAGCAAGGTACAATGGGCAGTTCGTC. Translating it yields CSVAGLARYNGQFV.

In this sample, this clonotype turned up once. As DNA, the CDR3 is TGTGCCACAAACGGGGGGGGGCGGAAGGGAAATCAGCCCCAGCATTTT. Translation gives CATNGGGRKGNQPQHF. The J gene is TRBJ1-5, the V gene TRBV15; D is possibly TRBD1 (6 bases). Per germline, CDR1 LNHNV and CDR2 YYDKDF (reference sequence). Trimming took 9 bases from V and 4 from J, leaving 22 bases between them. The CDR3 extends over 16 amino acids.

This clonotype was counted ten times or more. The gene calls are TRBV12-3 or TRBV12-4 and TRBJ1-3; D not resolved. The CDR3 loop spans 14 amino acids. V dropped 6 bases and J dropped 0 bases, with 9 bases sitting between them. The CDR3 loop reads CASSQAISGNTIYF. CDR3 DNA: TGTGCCAGCAGCCAGGCAATCTCTGGAAACACCATATATTTT.

The chain carries TRBV6-1 and TRBJ2-4; D call uncertain. Germline lookup yields CDR1 MNHNS and CDR2 SASEGT. V lost 7 bases and J lost 5, with 6 bases in between. CDR3 size: 11 residues. The CDR3 nucleotides are TGTGCCAGCACCCAGGAAAACATTCAGTACTTC. Translation: CASTQENIQYF.

This clonotype was picked up many times. This sequence joins TRBV5-1 and TRBJ1-6; 7 positions agree with TRBD1. The V segment lost 3 bases and the J segment 5 bases; nucleotides outside the gene matches: 2. Germline V gene data show CDR1 as SGHRS and CDR2 as YFSETQ. The CDR3 extends over 14 amino acids. The CDR3 DNA is TGCGCCAGCAGCTCAGGGGGTAATAATTCACCCCTCCACTTT. It specifies CASSSGGNNSPLHF.

In its sample, this clonotype was seen many times. The CDR3 here is CASSFRGRDNEQFF. Written as DNA, the CDR3 is TGTGCCAGCAGTTTCCGAGGGAGAGACAATGAGCAGTTCTTC. The chain recombines TRBV6-5 with TRBJ2-1; the D gene is possibly TRBD2 (5 bases). CDR1 MNHEY and CDR2 SVGAGI come from the germline V gene. The germline V and J ends were trimmed by 4 bases and 5 bases, with 12 bases remaining between them. CDR3 length equals 14 residues.

Remarks on this clonotype: This may come from a read error, since a much larger clone is one base off. This rearrangement joins TRBV9 to TRBJ2-1; a weak D match, TRBD2 (5 bases). Looked up from germline, CDR1 is SGDLS and CDR2 is YYNGEE. The CDR3 loop spans 14 amino acids. The chain's CDR3 is CASSAIRGSNEQSF. The CDR3 DNA reads as TGTGCCAGCAGCGCGATCAGAGGGAGTAATGAGCAGTCCTTC.

Regarding this clonotype: One junction end does not reproduce the germline sequence, and a read error may be involved. J is TRBJ2-5 and V is TRBV9; D tentatively reads TRBD1 or TRBD2 (5 bases each). This CDR3 comprises 14 residues. Germline CDR1 and CDR2: SGDLS and YYNGEE. CDR3 protein: CASSVRGAKETQSF. Written as DNA, the CDR3 is TGTGCCAGCAGCGTAAGGGGAGCCAAAGAGACCCAGTCCTTC.

This clonotype was observed many times. V and J are TRBV2 and TRBJ2-6; D call uncertain. This CDR3 is 17 amino acids long. The germline V gene has CDR1 SNHLY and CDR2 FYNNEI. The V and J ends lost 4 bases and 0 bases respectively, with 13 bases between them. The CDR3 protein is CASSGPKGLSGANVLTF. The CDR3 DNA sequence: TGTGCCAGCAGTGGACCGAAAGGCCTCTCTGGGGCCAACGTCCTGACTTTC.

V usage is TRBV14 and J usage is TRBJ1-5, with a possible D match to TRBD1 (5 bases). V was shortened by 1 base and J by 13 bases, with 8 bases between the two germline ends. Looked up from germline, CDR1 is SGHDN and CDR2 is FVKESK. CDR3 length: 11 amino acids. The CDR3 here is CASSQVDTQHF. CDR3 coding DNA: TGTGCCAGCAGCCAAGTGGACACTCAGCATTTT. Filled out from reference TRBV14 and TRBJ1-5, the complete variable domain reads EAGVTQFPSHSVIEKGQTVTLRCDPISGHDNLYWYRRVMGKEIKFLLHFVKESKQDESGMPNNRFLAERTGGTYSTLKVQPAELEDSGVYFCASSQVDTQHFGDGTRLSIL.

This clonotype was found many times. The rearrangement joins TRBV7-9 to TRBJ1-6, with a tentative D call TRBD1 (5 bases). In germline, CDR1 is SEHNR, CDR2 FQNEAQ (reference sequence). V was cut by 1 base and J by 3 bases, with 7 bases left in between. This CDR3 is built from 15 residues. CDR3 protein: CASSLVQGYNSPLHF. CDR3 nucleotides: TGTGCCAGCAGCTTAGTTCAGGGCTATAATTCACCCCTCCACTTT.

In its sample, this clonotype was seen many times. This chain uses TRBV4-3 with TRBJ1-2, with a weak D call TRBD1 (6 bases). The V end lost 1 base, the J end lost 7 bases, and 13 bases lay between the germline ends. The CDR3 covers 14 residues. The germline V gene encodes CDR1 LGHNA and CDR2 YSLEER. The CDR3 loop reads CASSQVGGAGGYTF. The CDR3 DNA sequence: TGCGCCAGCAGCCAAGTAGGGGGGGCAGGTGGCTACACCTTC.

Note on this clonotype: This likely comes from a read error, as the CDR3 has no conserved phenylalanine or tryptophan at its end. CDR3 sequence: CASSSPGAPQQYS. The CDR3 DNA sequence: TGTGCCAGCAGCTCTCCCGGGGCACCCCAGCAGTACTCC. V and J are TRBV14 and TRBJ2-7; D may match TRBD1 or TRBD2 (5 bases each). The V and J ends lost 5 bases and 8 bases respectively, with 16 bases between them. The CDR3 spans 13 residues. Germline V CDR1 and CDR2: SGHDN, FVKESK.

This clonotype was observed at least ten times. This chain links TRBV5-1 with TRBJ2-3, with 8 bases identical to TRBD2. The junction had 9 bases not matched to a gene; V was cut back by 1 base and J by 2 bases. Germline V gene lookup returns CDR1 SGHRS and CDR2 YFSETQ. The CDR3 sequence is 17 residues long. The CDR3 is CASSLMGSGTYTDTQYF. DNA of the CDR3: TGCGCCAGCAGCTTGATGGGTAGCGGGACTTACACAGATACGCAGTATTTT.

Notes on this clonotype: At one end, the junction sequence differs from germline, possibly due to a read error. The V call is TRBV7-9, the J call TRBJ2-2; tentative D call: TRBD1 (7 bases). Germline V lookup: CDR1 SEHNR, CDR2 FQNEAQ (reference sequence). The CDR3 covers 14 residues. In DNA, the CDR3 is TGTGCCAGTAGCTTAGACAGGGTCACCGGGGGGCTGTTTTTT. Its protein product is CASSLDRVTGGLFF. The whole variable domain, remainder taken from reference TRBV7-9 and TRBJ2-2, is DTGVSQNPRHKITKRGQNVTFRCDPISEHNRLYWYRQTLGQGPEFLTYFQNEAQLEKSRLLSDRFSAERPKGSFSTLEIQRTEQGDSAMYLCASSLDRVTGGLFFGEGSRLTVL.

The chain recombines TRBV7-3 with TRBJ2-5; possible D gene TRBD2, 6 bases. Trimming stripped 5 bases from V and 5 bases from J, with 27 bases between. This CDR3 contains 18 residues. Germline CDR1 is SGHTA and CDR2 is FQGTGA. CDR3 sequence: CASSLRRGTSQSGETQYF. In nucleotides, the CDR3 is TGTGCCAGCAGCCTCCGTCGGGGGACGTCCCAATCCGGGGAGACCCAGTACTTC.

The rearrangement joins TRBV7-8 to TRBJ2-6; D is tentatively TRBD1 or TRBD2 (5 bases each). Deletions cut 5 bases from V and 0 bases from J, with 23 bases between. The CDR3 length is 20 residues. Germline-derived CDR1 and CDR2 are SGHVS and FQNEAQ. The CDR3 bases are TGTGCCAGCAGCCTTAACCCCCAGGGAGAAGCCCTCTCTGGGGCCAACGTCCTGACTTTC. It yields the protein CASSLNPQGEALSGANVLTF. The whole variable domain, remainder taken from reference TRBV7-8 and TRBJ2-6, is GAGVSQSPRYKVAKRGQDVALRCDPISGHVSLFWYQQALGQGPEFLTYFQNEAQLDKSGLPSDRFFAERPEGSVSTLKIQRTQQEDSAVYLCASSLNPQGEALSGANVLTFGAGSRLTVL.

This clonotype occurred many times. V and J are TRBV19 and TRBJ2-5; D is undetermined. Deletions cut 5 bases from V and 4 bases from J, with 8 bases between. The CDR3 extends over 12 amino acids. Germline assignment: CDR1 LNHDA and CDR2 SQIVND (reference sequence). CDR3 amino acids: CASSPKGETQYF. The CDR3, as DNA: TGTGCCAGTAGTCCCAAGGGAGAGACCCAGTACTTC.

This clonotype was detected ten times or more. The V call is TRBV7-2, the J call TRBJ1-4; D may be TRBD1 (5 bases). V lost 3 bases and J 8 bases, leaving 16 bases between the germline ends. CDR3 length equals 15 residues. In germline, CDR1 is SGHTA, CDR2 FQGNSA. In nucleotides, the CDR3 is TGTGCCAGCAGCTTCTATTACGACAGCCCCGAAAAACTGTTTTTT. As protein: CASSFYYDSPEKLFF.

This clonotype came up many times. The chain has TRBV27 and TRBJ1-4; TRBD1 aligns across 9 bases. The CDR3 spans 14 residues. J was trimmed by 10 bases and V by 4 bases; bases with no gene match: 7. Germline V lookup: CDR1 MNHEY, CDR2 SMNVEV (reference sequence). CDR3: CASSSHTGGPKLFF. The CDR3 nucleotides are TGTGCCAGCAGTTCCCATACAGGGGGCCCAAAACTGTTTTTT.

This clonotype was counted many times. The V call is TRBV19, the J call TRBJ1-5; tentatively, D is TRBD1 (6 bases). This CDR3 contains 17 residues. V lost 0 bases to trimming and J lost 0 bases, with 12 bases between them. CDR1 and CDR2 from the germline V gene are LNHDA and SQIVND (reference sequence). This CDR3 reads CASSIELTDSSNQPQHF. The CDR3 region has the DNA TGTGCCAGTAGTATAGAACTTACGGACAGTAGCAATCAGCCCCAGCATTTT.

This clonotype was recorded a few times. The chain carries TRBV6-6 and TRBJ2-7; unclear D gene. Trimming pared 5 bases from V and 7 bases from J, leaving 9 bases between. This CDR3 is built from 11 residues. Germline V gives CDR1 MNHNY, CDR2 SVGAGI (reference sequence). The CDR3 DNA sequence: TGTGCCAGCAGTCACAAGGGAGAGCAGTACTTC. It translates to CASSHKGEQYF.

This clonotype came up many times. The chain is built from TRBV6-1 and TRBJ1-4, with D tentatively TRBD1 (6 bases). CDR1 is MNHNS, CDR2 SASEGT, per germline. V was clipped by 7 bases and J by 7 bases, with 10 bases between them. The CDR3 extends over 12 amino acids. CDR3 in DNA: TGTGCCAGCACTAACAGGGTTGAAAAACTGTTTTTT. Translated, it gives CASTNRVEKLFF.